Listed below are T cell receptor beta chains from one sample, sequenced in a study of blood T cell repertoires in COVID-19. This table comes from immunoSEQ multiplex PCR, and its TCRdb copy is limited to in-frame clones, with some not included. Among roughly 200,000 clones listed, roughly 87% were seen once. Sequencing was carried out using PBMCs or T cells enriched from blood (not recorded which). These receptors were collected from a woman aged 40 to 55 with acute COVID-19. Each CDR3 is given with its conserved first and last residue. Each record gives: clone size, D gene, J gene, V gene, CDR3 length, CDR3 DNA, CDR3 protein. A D gene is named only where the DNA matches it firmly. A clone size is listed for some rows: how often the clone was seen (once, few, many), or a class if it is expanded.

clone size: .; D gene: .; J gene: TRBJ2-3; V gene: TRBV5-1; CDR3 length: 13; CDR3 DNA: TGCGCCAGCAGCTTGGACTCCACAGATACGCAGTATTTT; CDR3 protein: CASSLDSTDTQYF
clone size: .; D gene: .; J gene: TRBJ2-5; V gene: TRBV7-9; CDR3 length: 14; CDR3 DNA: TGTGCCAGCAGCTCCCAGACTAGTCTGGAGACCCAGTACTTC; CDR3 protein: CASSSQTSLETQYF
clone size: .; D gene: .; J gene: TRBJ2-2; V gene: TRBV4-2; CDR3 length: 17; CDR3 DNA: TGTGCCAGCAGCCAAGAGGTGGGGGGAGAACTTACCGGGGAGCTGTTTTTT; CDR3 protein: CASSQEVGGELTGELFF
clone size: .; D gene: TRBD1; J gene: TRBJ1-2; V gene: TRBV7-2; CDR3 length: 14; CDR3 DNA: TGTGCCAGCAGCCCTCAACAGGGGGTTGGTGGCTACACCTTC; CDR3 protein: CASSPQQGVGGYTF
clone size: .; D gene: TRBD1; J gene: TRBJ1-2; V gene: TRBV7-9; CDR3 length: 15; CDR3 DNA: TGTGCCAGCAGCTACAGACAGGGGGCGCAGGATGGCTACACCTTC; CDR3 protein: CASSYRQGAQDGYTF
clone size: .; D gene: .; J gene: TRBJ1-2; V gene: TRBV2; CDR3 length: 11; CDR3 DNA: TGTGCCAGCGGTCTCGGCTATGGCTACACCTTC; CDR3 protein: CASGLGYGYTF
clone size: .; D gene: TRBD1; J gene: TRBJ1-1; V gene: TRBV10-3; CDR3 length: 15; CDR3 DNA: TGTGCCATCAGTGAGTGGGGACAGGGGATGTCTGAAGCTTTCTTT; CDR3 protein: CAISEWGQGMSEAFF
clone size: .; D gene: TRBD2; J gene: TRBJ2-7; V gene: TRBV4-1; CDR3 length: 13; CDR3 DNA: TGCGCCAGCAGCCAAGCGGGGGGGGACGAGCAGTACTTC; CDR3 protein: CASSQAGGDEQYF
clone size: .; D gene: TRBD2; J gene: TRBJ2-7; V gene: TRBV7-9; CDR3 length: 15; CDR3 DNA: TGTGCCAGCAGCATAACCGGGACTAGCATGGACGAGCAGTACTTC; CDR3 protein: CASSITGTSMDEQYF
clone size: .; D gene: .; J gene: TRBJ2-7; V gene: TRBV28; CDR3 length: 14; CDR3 DNA: TGTGCCAGCAGTTCAACAGGTAGAAACTACGAGCAGTACTTC; CDR3 protein: CASSSTGRNYEQYF
clone size: .; D gene: TRBD2; J gene: TRBJ2-2; V gene: TRBV13; CDR3 length: 15; CDR3 DNA: TGTGCCAGCAGCTTCGGCGGGAGGACCACCGGGGAGCTGTTTTTT; CDR3 protein: CASSFGGRTTGELFF
clone size: .; D gene: .; J gene: TRBJ2-1; V gene: TRBV13; CDR3 length: 14; CDR3 DNA: TGTGCCAGCAGCTTAGGCCCTCTAGAGAATGAGCAGTTCTTC; CDR3 protein: CASSLGPLENEQFF
clone size: .; D gene: .; J gene: TRBJ2-3; V gene: TRBV11-2; CDR3 length: 15; CDR3 DNA: TGTGCCAGCAGCTTAGGGCAGGGAAGCACAGATACGCAGTATTTT; CDR3 protein: CASSLGQGSTDTQYF
clone size: .; D gene: TRBD1; J gene: TRBJ1-1; V gene: TRBV5-4; CDR3 length: 14; CDR3 DNA: TGTGCCAGCAGCAAGACAGGGGGCCCCACTGAAGCTTTCTTT; CDR3 protein: CASSKTGGPTEAFF
clone size: .; D gene: .; J gene: TRBJ1-5; V gene: TRBV4-1; CDR3 length: 13; CDR3 DNA: TGCGCCAGCAGCCAAGATGGGCTGCTGCCCCAGCATTTT; CDR3 protein: CASSQDGLLPQHF
clone size: .; D gene: TRBD1; J gene: TRBJ1-1; V gene: TRBV28; CDR3 length: 15; CDR3 DNA: TGTGCCAGCAGCAACAGGGGGGCGATGAACACTGAAGCTTTCTTT; CDR3 protein: CASSNRGAMNTEAFF
clone size: once; D gene: TRBD1; J gene: TRBJ2-7; V gene: TRBV2; CDR3 length: 13; CDR3 DNA: TGTGCCAGCAGTCGACAGGGGTCCTACGAGCAGTACTTC; CDR3 protein: CASSRQGSYEQYF
clone size: .; D gene: .; J gene: TRBJ1-6; V gene: TRBV4-1; CDR3 length: 17; CDR3 DNA: TGCGCCAGCAGCCAAGATCGCGCAGCGGCGGAGAGTTCACCCCTCCACTTT; CDR3 protein: CASSQDRAAAESSPLHF
clone size: .; D gene: TRBD1; J gene: TRBJ2-2; V gene: TRBV11-2; CDR3 length: 15; CDR3 DNA: TGTGCCAGCAGCCTCGACAGGGGGCGAACCGGGGAGCTGTTTTTT; CDR3 protein: CASSLDRGRTGELFF
clone size: .; D gene: .; J gene: TRBJ1-4; V gene: TRBV25-1; CDR3 length: 15; CDR3 DNA: TGTGCCAGCAGTGTAGCAGGGGTCACTAATGAAAAACTGTTTTTT; CDR3 protein: CASSVAGVTNEKLFF
clone size: .; D gene: TRBD1; J gene: TRBJ2-7; V gene: TRBV2; CDR3 length: 13; CDR3 DNA: TGTGCCACAGGGACAGGGGAAGATATCGAGCAGTACTTC; CDR3 protein: CATGTGEDIEQYF
clone size: once; D gene: .; J gene: TRBJ1-3; V gene: TRBV5-1; CDR3 length: 16; CDR3 DNA: TGCGCCAGCAGCTTGGATACCGCGCCGGGAGGAAACACCATATATTTT; CDR3 protein: CASSLDTAPGGNTIYF
clone size: .; D gene: TRBD1; J gene: TRBJ2-7; V gene: TRBV5-1; CDR3 length: 17; CDR3 DNA: TGCGCCAGCAGCCTCGCTCCCTCCGGGACAGGGTCCTACGAGCAGTACTTC; CDR3 protein: CASSLAPSGTGSYEQYF
clone size: .; D gene: .; J gene: TRBJ1-6; V gene: TRBV18; CDR3 length: 14; CDR3 DNA: TGTGCCAGCTCACCGCTAGACGGCCCTAGACCCCTCCACTTT; CDR3 protein: CASSPLDGPRPLHF
clone size: .; D gene: .; J gene: TRBJ1-6; V gene: TRBV30; CDR3 length: 18; CDR3 DNA: TGTGCCTGGAGGAGCGGAACCGAAGGAGTTTATGTTTCGACACCCCTCCACTTT; CDR3 protein: CAWRSGTEGVYVSTPLHF
clone size: large; D gene: TRBD1; J gene: TRBJ1-2; V gene: TRBV27; CDR3 length: 15; CDR3 DNA: TGTGCCAGCAGTTTCTCGGGACAGGGAACAGAAGGCTACACCTTC; CDR3 protein: CASSFSGQGTEGYTF
clone size: .; D gene: TRBD1; J gene: TRBJ2-5; V gene: TRBV3-1/TRBV3-2; CDR3 length: 13; CDR3 DNA: TGTGCCACCGAAGGACAGGGGGAAGAGACCCAGTACTTC; CDR3 protein: CATEGQGEETQYF
clone size: once; D gene: .; J gene: TRBJ1-4; V gene: TRBV4-1; CDR3 length: 19; CDR3 DNA: TGCGCCAGCAGCCAAGATCTTCATAGGCGCCGGGTCGTTGGTGAAAAACTGTTTTTT; CDR3 protein: CASSQDLHRRRVVGEKLFF
clone size: .; D gene: TRBD1; J gene: TRBJ1-2; V gene: TRBV29-1; CDR3 length: 12; CDR3 DNA: TGCAGCGTTGATCAGGGGGCGGATGGCTACACCTTC; CDR3 protein: CSVDQGADGYTF
clone size: .; D gene: TRBD1; J gene: TRBJ2-5; V gene: TRBV9; CDR3 length: 15; CDR3 DNA: TGTGCCAGCAGCGCGGTGACAGGGGATACGGAGACCCAGTACTTC; CDR3 protein: CASSAVTGDTETQYF
clone size: .; D gene: TRBD2; J gene: TRBJ2-5; V gene: TRBV3-1/TRBV3-2; CDR3 length: 14; CDR3 DNA: TGTGCCAGCAGCCAAGGGGGGGAGGGGGAGACCCAGTACTTC; CDR3 protein: CASSQGGEGETQYF
clone size: .; D gene: TRBD1; J gene: TRBJ2-3; V gene: TRBV2; CDR3 length: 15; CDR3 DNA: TGTGCCAGCACGGAGGACAGGGGAGGAACAGATACGCAGTATTTT; CDR3 protein: CASTEDRGGTDTQYF
clone size: .; D gene: TRBD1; J gene: TRBJ1-2; V gene: TRBV5-6; CDR3 length: 18; CDR3 DNA: TGTGCCAGCAGCCCAGGACAGGTTTACCGGGTCCCTATGGGGGGCTACACCTTC; CDR3 protein: CASSPGQVYRVPMGGYTF
clone size: .; D gene: TRBD2; J gene: TRBJ2-1; V gene: TRBV4-2; CDR3 length: 13; CDR3 DNA: TGTGCCAGCAGCCAAGATTGGACTAGCGGTCAGTTCTTC; CDR3 protein: CASSQDWTSGQFF
clone size: .; D gene: TRBD1; J gene: TRBJ1-5; V gene: TRBV3-1/TRBV3-2; CDR3 length: 13; CDR3 DNA: TGTGCCAGCAACCAGGGGGCTGGGCAGCCCCAGCATTTT; CDR3 protein: CASNQGAGQPQHF
clone size: few; D gene: .; J gene: TRBJ2-1; V gene: TRBV21-1; CDR3 length: 16; CDR3 DNA: TGTGCCAGCAGCATTGCGGGACAGGGGTCCTACAATGAGCAGTTCTTC; CDR3 protein: CASSIAGQGSYNEQFF
clone size: .; D gene: .; J gene: TRBJ2-5; V gene: TRBV18; CDR3 length: 14; CDR3 DNA: TGTGCCAGCTCCCGAGGAGGGGCGGAAGAGACCCAGTACTTC; CDR3 protein: CASSRGGAEETQYF
clone size: few; D gene: TRBD2; J gene: TRBJ2-2; V gene: TRBV6-1; CDR3 length: 18; CDR3 DNA: TGTGCCAGCAGTGAAGAGGTAGCGGGGGGTTCGAACACCGGGGAGCTGTTTTTT; CDR3 protein: CASSEEVAGGSNTGELFF
clone size: .; D gene: .; J gene: TRBJ1-5; V gene: TRBV2; CDR3 length: 15; CDR3 DNA: TGTGCCAGCAACGTGGCCGGGTCGTTCAATCAGCCCCAGCATTTT; CDR3 protein: CASNVAGSFNQPQHF
clone size: .; D gene: TRBD1; J gene: TRBJ2-7; V gene: TRBV5-1; CDR3 length: 15; CDR3 DNA: TGCGCCAGCAGCTTGTTCGGACAGGGGACGGGGGAGCAGTACTTC; CDR3 protein: CASSLFGQGTGEQYF
clone size: .; D gene: .; J gene: TRBJ2-6; V gene: TRBV27; CDR3 length: 15; CDR3 DNA: TGTGCCACCCTCGGCTGGGGCGGTGGGGCCAACGTCCTGACTTTC; CDR3 protein: CATLGWGGGANVLTF
clone size: few; D gene: TRBD1; J gene: TRBJ2-1; V gene: TRBV5-1; CDR3 length: 15; CDR3 DNA: TGCGCCAGCAGCTTACAGGGGAACTCCTACAATGAGCAGTTCTTC; CDR3 protein: CASSLQGNSYNEQFF
clone size: .; D gene: TRBD2; J gene: TRBJ2-5; V gene: TRBV3-1/TRBV3-2; CDR3 length: 13; CDR3 DNA: TGTGCCAGCAGTCCTCGGGGGGAGGAGACCCAGTACTTC; CDR3 protein: CASSPRGEETQYF
clone size: .; D gene: .; J gene: TRBJ1-4; V gene: TRBV21-1; CDR3 length: 14; CDR3 DNA: TGTGCCAGCAGCAAACCCCGAGCTAATGAAAAACTGTTTTTT; CDR3 protein: CASSKPRANEKLFF
clone size: .; D gene: TRBD2; J gene: TRBJ2-5; V gene: TRBV6-1; CDR3 length: 18; CDR3 DNA: TGTGCCAGCAGTGAAAGGACTAGCGGGGTATCTTGGGAGGAGACCCAGTACTTC; CDR3 protein: CASSERTSGVSWEETQYF
clone size: .; D gene: .; J gene: TRBJ2-7; V gene: TRBV7-2; CDR3 length: 17; CDR3 DNA: TGTGCCAGCAGCCACGATAAGGGGGGAGGGGGCTCCTACGAGCAGTACTTC; CDR3 protein: CASSHDKGGGGSYEQYF
clone size: .; D gene: .; J gene: TRBJ2-5; V gene: TRBV27; CDR3 length: 15; CDR3 DNA: TGTGCCAGCCCAGCGGAGATAAGAAGATACCTTACCCAGTACTTC; CDR3 protein: CASPAEIRRYLTQYF
clone size: .; D gene: TRBD1; J gene: TRBJ2-7; V gene: TRBV27; CDR3 length: 15; CDR3 DNA: TGTGCCAGCAGTTTCGTAGGGGACAGGGGGGAGAAACGGTACTTC; CDR3 protein: CASSFVGDRGEKRYF
clone size: once; D gene: TRBD2; J gene: TRBJ2-1; V gene: TRBV7-2; CDR3 length: 16; CDR3 DNA: TGTGCCAGCAGCCCCCCCGGGGCTAGCGGGAGTAGGGAGCAGTTCTTC; CDR3 protein: CASSPPGASGSREQFF